A selection of T cell receptor beta chains follows, all from one sample in a study of T cell changes during pregnancy in multiple sclerosis. Method: immunoSEQ multiplex PCR; TCRdb's copy keeps in-frame clones and lacks some. The sample records about 22,000 clones, 75% to 95% being singletons. The starting material was CD4+ T cells from peripheral blood mononuclear cells, obtained in the third trimester of pregnancy. These receptors came from a female donor in good health, enrolled as a control in a pregnancy study. CDR3s include the opening cysteine and the closing phenylalanine or tryptophan.

v_call	j_call	cdr3_aa
TRBV4-3	TRBJ2-2	CASSQAQGASTGELFF
TRBV5-6	TRBJ1-3	CASSLRGPGNTIYF
TRBV21-1	TRBJ1-4	CASSSCPGGREKLFF
TRBV19	TRBJ1-6	CASSLPQANSPLHF
TRBV11-2	TRBJ2-7	CASSLDGRVPNYEQYF
TRBV19	TRBJ2-5	CASSIGTGGWETQYF
TRBV25-1	TRBJ2-7	CASSARDRMGREQYF
TRBV2	TRBJ1-5	CASSLIRTENQPQHF
TRBV28	TRBJ1-5	CASSLIRVDGNQPQHF
TRBV7-7	TRBJ1-4	CASSLRRGDEKLFF
TRBV7-6	TRBJ2-5	CASSLDPPSGVKTQYF
TRBV27	TRBJ2-7	CASSLSGTSFYEQYF
TRBV19	TRBJ1-6	CASAVGRGRSPLHF
TRBV7-6	TRBJ2-7	CASSSGTSTYEQYF
TRBV7-8	TRBJ2-7	CASSLLSGSSYEQYF
TRBV10-3	TRBJ1-1	CAISGGGGTEAFF
TRBV7-2	TRBJ2-7	CASSFDTLGGQYF
TRBV15	TRBJ1-1	CATSREGTGGRRTEAFF
TRBV9	TRBJ2-5	CASSVATGGLSQETQYF
TRBV11-2	TRBJ2-2	CASSSLRLNTGELFF
TRBV5-1	TRBJ2-6	CASSLNAGTGANVLTF
TRBV6-6	TRBJ1-2	CASSYGSKNYGYTF
TRBV7-8	TRBJ2-7	CASSLVGQGSYEQYF
TRBV4-3	TRBJ2-3	CASSQASGGTDTQYF
TRBV28	TRBJ2-7	CASSYNVGQGNYEQYF
TRBV28	TRBJ2-7	CASSSGTGFSYEQYF
TRBV28	TRBJ1-2	CASSSISYGYTF
TRBV19	TRBJ2-7	CASSISSGTGAYEQYF
TRBV18	TRBJ2-7	CASSPSIDAGTSGIYEQYF
TRBV5-6	TRBJ2-6	CASSSRIGAGANVLTF
TRBV23-1	TRBJ2-7	CASSQSRGGNEQYF
TRBV6-1	TRBJ2-1	CASRAGNEQFF
TRBV5-8	TRBJ2-6	CASSLGTGGYGANVLTF
TRBV19	TRBJ2-2	CASSFSGTGFTGELFF
TRBV5-4	TRBJ2-7	CASSLGPSGGSSYEQYF
TRBV19	TRBJ2-2	CASSTQVNTGELFF
TRBV6-5	TRBJ2-7	CASSYTTVPSYEQYF
TRBV19	TRBJ1-1	CASSPTGGNTEAFF
TRBV19	TRBJ1-2	CASSPTGERGYTF
TRBV4-3	TRBJ2-7	CASSQGPTPSEQYF
TRBV27	TRBJ1-5	CASRPTGGHQPQHF
TRBV7-2	TRBJ1-4	CASSKTSGGANEKLFF
TRBV6-6	TRBJ1-2	CARSQGPAYGYTF
TRBV13	TRBJ2-7	CASSLIAGLSYEQYF
TRBV12-1	TRBJ2-3	CASSFVAGVTSTDTQYF
TRBV6-1	TRBJ1-1	CASSVGGRAEAFF
TRBV6-5	TRBJ2-7	CASSSETGYGEQYF
TRBV4-2	TRBJ2-7	CASSQDRSGRGNEQYF
TRBV19	TRBJ2-1	CASSVRGHSYNEQFF
TRBV9	TRBJ1-4	CASSVDPQGEKLFF
TRBV10-3	TRBJ2-3	CASRDGNTQYF
TRBV11-2	TRBJ1-2	CASSLSGLRWSNYGYTF
TRBV19	TRBJ2-2	CASSIGLAGQTGELFF
TRBV29-1	TRBJ2-5	CSVGGTSATLAETQYF
TRBV14	TRBJ1-1	CASSQRQGRNTEAFF